The present T cell receptor (beta chain) was sequenced within a study of cytomegalovirus exposure and HLA in healthy donors. This table comes from immunoSEQ multiplex PCR, and its TCRdb copy is limited to in-frame clones, with some not included. The sample shows roughly 130,000 clones, roughly 89% of them seen only once. The germline gives CDR1 SGDLS, CDR2 YYNGEE. With V trimmed by 3 bases and J by 8 bases, 10 bases remained unmatched. The CDR3 runs to 15 residues. The rearrangement uses TRBV9 and TRBJ1-4, with TRBD1 matching 7 bases. The sequence was collected from a man aged 25-40 years in good health and CMV-seronegative. Sequenced material: PBMCs. CDR3 sequence reads: CASSAGTVRREKLFF. CDR3 DNA sequence: TGTGCCAGCAGCGCAGGGACAGTCCGTCGCGAAAAACTGTTTTTT.